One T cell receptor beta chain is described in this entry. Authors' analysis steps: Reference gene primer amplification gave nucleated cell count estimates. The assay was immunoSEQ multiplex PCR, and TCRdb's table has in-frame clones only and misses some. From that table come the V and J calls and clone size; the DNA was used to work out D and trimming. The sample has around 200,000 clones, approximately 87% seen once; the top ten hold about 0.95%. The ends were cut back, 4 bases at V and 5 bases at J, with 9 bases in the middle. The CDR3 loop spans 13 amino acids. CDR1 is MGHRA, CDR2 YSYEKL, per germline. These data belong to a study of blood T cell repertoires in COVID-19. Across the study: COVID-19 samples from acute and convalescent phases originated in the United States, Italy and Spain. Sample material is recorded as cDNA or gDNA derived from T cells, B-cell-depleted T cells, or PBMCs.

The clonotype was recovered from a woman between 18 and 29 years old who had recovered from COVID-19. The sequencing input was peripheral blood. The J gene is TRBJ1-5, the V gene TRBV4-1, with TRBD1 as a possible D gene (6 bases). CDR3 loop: CASSPRQDQPQHF. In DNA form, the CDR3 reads TGCGCCAGCAGCCCTCGACAGGATCAGCCCCAGCATTTT.